This is a list of T cell receptor beta chains from one sample in a study of CD8+ T cells in alopecia areata. This table comes from immunoSEQ multiplex PCR, and its TCRdb copy is limited to in-frame clones, with some not included. The data hold a few hundred thousand clones, with roughly 56% observed a single time. The sample in question was CD4+ T cells sorted from blood, obtained at week 4, from a patient treated with tofacitinib. The receptors stem from a human donor with alopecia areata. Both conserved end residues are part of each CDR3. The D gene is left open where the match is weak. Size values are once, few and many counts, or a class for expanded clones, and some rows have none.

clone_size	v_call	j_call	cdr3_length	d_call	cdr3_aa	cdr3_nt
once	TRBV29-1	TRBJ1-1	10	.	CSALSTEAFF	TGCAGCGCTCTGAGCACTGAAGCTTTCTTT
few	TRBV29-1	TRBJ1-2	13	.	CSVFLPAPGGYTF	TGCAGCGTATTCCTTCCCGCCCCGGGCGGCTACACCTTC
.	TRBV6-5	TRBJ1-5	12	.	CASSQSNQPQHF	TGTGCCAGCAGTCAATCCAATCAGCCCCAGCATTTT
few	TRBV19	TRBJ2-1	11	TRBD2	CASYKAGEQFF	TGTGCCAGTTACAAAGCGGGAGAGCAGTTCTTC
once	TRBV29-1	TRBJ1-2	11	.	CSVVGRDGYTF	TGCAGCGTTGTTGGGAGGGATGGCTACACCTTC
.	TRBV6-1	TRBJ2-5	15	TRBD1	CASTTGAVGQETQYF	TGTGCCAGCACCACAGGGGCAGTTGGACAAGAGACCCAGTACTTC
.	TRBV4-3	TRBJ2-1	18	.	CASSQDQAGWSYYNEQFF	TGCGCCAGCAGCCAAGATCAGGCAGGGTGGAGTTACTACAATGAGCAGTTCTTC
.	TRBV9	TRBJ2-2	13	.	CASSVRQTGELFF	TGTGCCAGCAGCGTAAGGCAGACCGGGGAGCTGTTTTTT
.	TRBV5-1	TRBJ2-3	16	.	CASSFSRDGSTDTQYF	TGCGCCAGCAGCTTTAGCAGGGACGGGAGCACAGATACGCAGTATTTT
.	TRBV29-1	TRBJ2-1	13	.	CSVPQWPAGEQFF	TGCAGCGTTCCTCAGTGGCCCGCGGGTGAGCAGTTCTTC
.	TRBV6-6	TRBJ1-2	13	TRBD1	CASMGQGYYGYTF	TGTGCCAGCATGGGACAGGGTTACTATGGCTACACCTTC
.	TRBV29-1	TRBJ1-1	12	.	CSVRVKNTEAFF	TGCAGCGTTAGGGTGAAGAACACTGAAGCTTTCTTT
.	TRBV30	TRBJ1-1	12	.	CAWSVPQTEAFF	TGTGCCTGGAGTGTCCCACAGACTGAAGCTTTCTTT
.	TRBV10-3	TRBJ2-1	17	TRBD1	CAISPFSTGSSNNEQFF	TGTGCCATCAGCCCCTTCTCGACAGGGAGTTCGAACAATGAGCAGTTCTTC
.	TRBV7-3	TRBJ2-1	15	.	CASSLMGPGDNEQFF	TGTGCCAGCAGCTTAATGGGGCCAGGGGACAATGAGCAGTTCTTC
.	TRBV29-1	TRBJ1-1	14	.	CSVSQTGLNTEAFF	TGCAGCGTTTCTCAGACAGGACTTAACACTGAAGCTTTCTTT
few	TRBV27	TRBJ1-1	13	.	CASRPVMNTEAFF	TGTGCCAGCAGGCCGGTCATGAACACTGAAGCTTTCTTT
.	TRBV30	TRBJ2-1	15	TRBD2	CAWTQLAGGFTEQFF	TGTGCCTGGACCCAACTAGCGGGGGGCTTCACTGAGCAGTTCTTC
.	TRBV29-1	TRBJ1-5	13	TRBD1	CSVRTGENQPQHF	TGCAGCGTGCGGACAGGGGAGAATCAGCCCCAGCATTTT
.	TRBV7-2	TRBJ2-3	14	.	CASSLEQFTDTQYF	TGTGCCAGCAGCTTAGAACAGTTCACAGATACGCAGTATTTT
.	TRBV7-8	TRBJ2-4	12	.	CASSLAGSGQYF	TGTGCCAGCAGCTTAGCCGGGTCGGGACAGTACTTC
.	TRBV7-2	TRBJ1-5	15	TRBD1	CASSYGQGSNQPQHF	TGTGCCAGCAGCTACGGACAGGGGAGCAATCAGCCCCAGCATTTT
few	TRBV29-1	TRBJ2-7	14	TRBD1	CSVAPGTGAGEQYF	TGCAGCGTCGCTCCCGGGACAGGGGCTGGGGAGCAGTACTTC
.	TRBV25-1	TRBJ1-6	14	.	CASSDQVGNSPLHF	TGTGCCAGCAGTGACCAGGTGGGGAATTCACCCCTCCACTTT
.	TRBV29-1	TRBJ2-3	15	.	CSVAAGLGSTDTQYF	TGCAGCGTTGCCGCGGGTCTTGGGAGCACAGATACGCAGTATTTT
.	TRBV27	TRBJ2-7	15	TRBD1	CASSSFGTASNEQYF	TGTGCCAGCAGTTCGTTCGGGACAGCCTCTAACGAGCAGTACTTC
.	TRBV30	TRBJ1-2	14	.	CAWNARGENYGYTF	TGTGCCTGGAATGCCCGGGGGGAGAACTATGGCTACACCTTC
.	TRBV30	TRBJ2-1	15	.	CAWSTGVSTYNEQFF	TGTGCCTGGAGCACTGGGGTGTCCACCTACAATGAGCAGTTCTTC
few	TRBV29-1	TRBJ2-5	14	.	CSVSGLLLQETQYF	TGCAGCGTTTCCGGTCTCCTGCTCCAAGAGACCCAGTACTTC
.	TRBV6-6	TRBJ1-6	13	.	CASSPSSESPLHF	TGTGCCAGCAGTCCCTCATCCGAATCACCCCTCCACTTT
.	TRBV2	TRBJ1-4	13	TRBD1	CASRAGDREKLFF	TGTGCCAGCAGGGCGGGGGACAGGGAAAAACTGTTTTTT
few	TRBV7-9	TRBJ1-1	16	.	CASSLVEGRWDTEAFF	TGTGCCAGCAGCTTGGTGGAGGGGAGATGGGACACTGAAGCTTTCTTT
.	TRBV2	TRBJ2-5	12	.	CASRGTAETQYF	TGTGCCAGCAGGGGGACCGCAGAGACCCAGTACTTC